This paragraph reports one T cell receptor beta chain. Its matching antigen is unknown. These data belong to a study of OX40 agonist ivuxolimab in advanced cancers. Study in general: Patients were about 83% male with ages roughly 20 to 90, mean approximately 62. Study observations and caveats: Averaged across samples, CD8+ T cells carried more expanded clones than CD4+ did. By week 6 at 0.1 to 3.0 mg/kg, blood CD4+ and CD8+ T cells had expanded clonally.

The timepoints at which blood was sampled were baseline, cycle 4 day 1, and cycle 7 day 1. The repertoire was sequenced with immunoSEQ multiplex PCR; TCRdb's copy has only in-frame clones and lacks some. The table has approximately 25,000 clones, approximately 79% seen once; the top ten hold roughly 12%. The receptor's source is an adult with an advanced solid tumor such as melanoma, head and neck, liver or kidney cancer. Here the sequenced sample was CD4+ or CD8+ T cells sorted from blood, taken in a trial of the OX40 agonist ivuxolimab.

CDR3 in DNA: TGTGCCAGCAGTGGAGGTACTGAAGCTTTCTTT. It is translated as CASSGGTEAFF. The V and J genes are TRBV6-4 and TRBJ1-1, with D hard to call. Deletions cut 4 bases from V and 5 bases from J, with 5 bases between. The CDR3 length is 11 residues. Germline V gene data show CDR1 as MRHNA and CDR2 as SNTAGT.